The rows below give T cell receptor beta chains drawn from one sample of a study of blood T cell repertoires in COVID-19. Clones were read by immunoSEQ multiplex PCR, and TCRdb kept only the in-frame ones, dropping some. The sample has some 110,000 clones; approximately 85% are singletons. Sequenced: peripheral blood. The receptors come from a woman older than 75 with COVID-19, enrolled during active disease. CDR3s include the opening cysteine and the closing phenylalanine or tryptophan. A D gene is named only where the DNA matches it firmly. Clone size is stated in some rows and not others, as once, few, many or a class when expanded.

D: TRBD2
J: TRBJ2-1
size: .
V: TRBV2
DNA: TGTGCCAGCCGACTAGCGGGAGCCTACAATGAGCAGTTCTTC
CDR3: CASRLAGAYNEQFF

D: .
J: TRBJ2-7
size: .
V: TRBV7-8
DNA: TGTGCCAGCAGCCAGGGCGGGGTCTACGAGCAGTACTTC
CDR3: CASSQGGVYEQYF

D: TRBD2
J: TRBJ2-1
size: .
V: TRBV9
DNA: TGTGCCAGCAGCTCAACCCTATCAGCGGGAGGCATCCATGAGCAGTTCTTC
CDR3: CASSSTLSAGGIHEQFF

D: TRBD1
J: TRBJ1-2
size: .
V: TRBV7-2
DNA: TGTGCCAGCAGCGCCTCGGACAGGGGAGGGGACTATGGCTACACCTTC
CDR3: CASSASDRGGDYGYTF

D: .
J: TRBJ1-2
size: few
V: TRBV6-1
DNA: TGTGCCAGCAGTGAACTCCGAACGGGAACCTATGGCTACACCTTC
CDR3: CASSELRTGTYGYTF

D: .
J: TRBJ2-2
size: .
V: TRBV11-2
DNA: TGTGCCAGCAGCCATAACACCGGGGAGCTGTTTTTT
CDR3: CASSHNTGELFF

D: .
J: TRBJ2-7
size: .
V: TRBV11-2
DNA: TGTGCCAGCAGAGAGAATTCACCCCTCGAGCAGTACTTC
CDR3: CASRENSPLEQYF

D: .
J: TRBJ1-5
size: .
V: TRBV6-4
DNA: TGTGCCAGCAGTCTTACCGAGGATCAGCCCCAGCATTTT
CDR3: CASSLTEDQPQHF

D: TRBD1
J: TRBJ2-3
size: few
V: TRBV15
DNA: TGTGCCACCAGCAGAGCACAGGGGGCCTCAGATACGCAGTATTTT
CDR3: CATSRAQGASDTQYF

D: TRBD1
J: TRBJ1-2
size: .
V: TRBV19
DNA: TGTGCCAGTAGTATCCCTACAGGGGGCGAGGGCTATGGCTACACCTTC
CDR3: CASSIPTGGEGYGYTF

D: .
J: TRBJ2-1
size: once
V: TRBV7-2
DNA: TGTGCCAGCAGCATGCCGGGGGATTTGAATGAGCAGTTCTTC
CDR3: CASSMPGDLNEQFF

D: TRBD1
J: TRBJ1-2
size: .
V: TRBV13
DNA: TGTGCCAGCAGCTTATATGAACAGGGGGCGCTTGGCTACACCTTC
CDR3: CASSLYEQGALGYTF

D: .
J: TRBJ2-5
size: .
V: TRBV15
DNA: TGTGCCACCAGCCCGACAGGTGTAGGAGAGACCCAGTACTTC
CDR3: CATSPTGVGETQYF

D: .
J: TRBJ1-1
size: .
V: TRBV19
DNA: TGTGCCAGTAGTATAATCTCAACTGAGAGAGGCGTAGCTTTCTTT
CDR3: CASSIISTERGVAFF

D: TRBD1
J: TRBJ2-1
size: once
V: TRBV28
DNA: TGTGCCAGCGGACAGGGCCATGAGCAGTTCTTC
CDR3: CASGQGHEQFF

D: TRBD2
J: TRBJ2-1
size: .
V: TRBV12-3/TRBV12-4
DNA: TGTGCCAGCAGTTGGGGGACTAGCCGGGAGCAGTTCTTC
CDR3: CASSWGTSREQFF

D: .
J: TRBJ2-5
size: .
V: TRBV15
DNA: TGTGCCACCAGCAGAGATAAGGCGACAGCACTCGGGACCCAGTACTTC
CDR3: CATSRDKATALGTQYF

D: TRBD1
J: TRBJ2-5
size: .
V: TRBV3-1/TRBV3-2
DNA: TGTGCCAGCAGCCAAAACAGGGGGCTGACGGAGACCCAGTACTTC
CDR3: CASSQNRGLTETQYF

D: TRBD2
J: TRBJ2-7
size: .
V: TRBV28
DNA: TGTGCCAGCACCCCCGGGACTAGCTCCCCCTACGAGCAGTACTTC
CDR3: CASTPGTSSPYEQYF

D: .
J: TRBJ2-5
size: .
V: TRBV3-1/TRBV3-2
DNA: TGTGCCAGCAGCCTAGGGAGGCTGCCACAAGAGACCCAGTACTTC
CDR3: CASSLGRLPQETQYF

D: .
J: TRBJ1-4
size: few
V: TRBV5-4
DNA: TGTGCCAGCAGCTTGGAGGGGGGGGAAAAACTGTTTTTT
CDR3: CASSLEGGEKLFF

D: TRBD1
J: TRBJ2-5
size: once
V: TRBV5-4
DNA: TGTGCCAGCAGCTCGAAGGACAGGGGAAAAGAGACCCAGTACTTC
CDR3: CASSSKDRGKETQYF

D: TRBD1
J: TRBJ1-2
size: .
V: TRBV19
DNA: TGTGCCAGTAGTATTTGGCAGGGACAGTTAGCTAACTATGGCTACACCTTC
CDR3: CASSIWQGQLANYGYTF

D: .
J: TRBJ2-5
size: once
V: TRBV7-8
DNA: TGTGCCAGCAGCTTCAGGGGGGAGAGGTACCAAGAGACCCAGTACTTC
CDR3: CASSFRGERYQETQYF

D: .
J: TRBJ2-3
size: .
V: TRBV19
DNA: TGTGCCAGTAGTACACCAGGGGTCACAGATACGCAGTATTTT
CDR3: CASSTPGVTDTQYF

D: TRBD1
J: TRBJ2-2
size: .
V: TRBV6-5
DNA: TGTGCCAGCAGGACCGGGACAGCGAACACCGGGGAGCTGTTTTTT
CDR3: CASRTGTANTGELFF

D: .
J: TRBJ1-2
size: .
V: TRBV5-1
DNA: TGCGCCAGCAGCTTGGAGGTCACAGGACATGGCTACACCTTC
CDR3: CASSLEVTGHGYTF

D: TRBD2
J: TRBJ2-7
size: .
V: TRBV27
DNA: TGTGCCAGCAGTTCTAGTGGGGAGGGCTACGAGCAGTACTTC
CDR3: CASSSSGEGYEQYF

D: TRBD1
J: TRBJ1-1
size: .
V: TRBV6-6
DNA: TGTGCCAGCACAGCAAAGGGACAGGGGGCTGGGACTGAAGCTTTCTTT
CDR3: CASTAKGQGAGTEAFF

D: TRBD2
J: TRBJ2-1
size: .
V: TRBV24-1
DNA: TGTGCCACCAGTAGGTCGGGAGGGCCCTACAATGAGCAGTTCTTC
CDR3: CATSRSGGPYNEQFF

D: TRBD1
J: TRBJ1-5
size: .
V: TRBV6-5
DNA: TGTGCCAGCAGGAGCGGGACAGGAGGGCCTCAGCCCCAGCATTTT
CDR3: CASRSGTGGPQPQHF

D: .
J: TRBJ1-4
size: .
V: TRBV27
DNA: TGTGCCAGCAGCCAATTTCCACTCACAACTAATGAAAAACTGTTTTTT
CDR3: CASSQFPLTTNEKLFF

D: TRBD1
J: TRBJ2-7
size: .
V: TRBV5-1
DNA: TGCGCCAGCAGCCTCGGACAGGGGGCGAGCGAGCAGTACTTC
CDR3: CASSLGQGASEQYF

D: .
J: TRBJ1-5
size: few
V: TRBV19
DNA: TGTGCCAGTAGTATACTAAATCAGCCCCAGCATTTT
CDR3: CASSILNQPQHF

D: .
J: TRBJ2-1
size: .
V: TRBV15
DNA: TGTGCCACCAGCAGAGAAGGGAGTGAGCAGTTCTTC
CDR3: CATSREGSEQFF

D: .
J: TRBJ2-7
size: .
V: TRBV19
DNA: TGTGCCAGTAGTATAGGAACACGAACCTACGAGCAGTACTTC
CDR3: CASSIGTRTYEQYF

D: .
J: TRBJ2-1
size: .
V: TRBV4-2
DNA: TGTGCCAGCAGCCCCTTGGCCGCCCCGGGGTCATATGAGCAGTTCTTC
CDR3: CASSPLAAPGSYEQFF

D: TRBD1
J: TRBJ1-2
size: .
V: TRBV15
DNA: TGTGCCACCAGCAGATGGGGACAGGGGGCAGAAGGCTACACCTTC
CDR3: CATSRWGQGAEGYTF

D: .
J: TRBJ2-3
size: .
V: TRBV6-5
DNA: TGTGCCAGCAGCCTACTGGGGGAGGGCACAGATACGCAGTATTTT
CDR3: CASSLLGEGTDTQYF

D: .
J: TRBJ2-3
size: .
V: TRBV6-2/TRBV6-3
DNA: TGTGCCAGCAGTTCTCGACCCTTAGGGAGGAATGGAGATACGCAGTATTTT
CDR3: CASSSRPLGRNGDTQYF

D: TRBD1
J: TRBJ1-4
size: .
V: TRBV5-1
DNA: TGCGCCAGCAGCACGGGACAGGAGAATGAAAAACTGTTTTTT
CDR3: CASSTGQENEKLFF

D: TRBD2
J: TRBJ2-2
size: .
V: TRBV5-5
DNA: TGTGCCAGCAGCTGGGTTAGCGGGAGGTCTTTCGGGGAGCTGTTTTTT
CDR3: CASSWVSGRSFGELFF

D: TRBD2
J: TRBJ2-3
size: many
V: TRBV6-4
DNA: TGTGCCAGCAGTGACTCGACTAGCGGGGGCACAGATACGCAGTATTTT
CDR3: CASSDSTSGGTDTQYF

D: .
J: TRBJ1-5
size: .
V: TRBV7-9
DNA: TGTGCCAGCAGAGTACACAGGTTCAATCAGCCCCAGCATTTT
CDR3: CASRVHRFNQPQHF

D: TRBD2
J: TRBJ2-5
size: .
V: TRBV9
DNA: TGTGCCAGCAGCGTTACTAGCGGCGGGGAGACCCAGTACTTC
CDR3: CASSVTSGGETQYF

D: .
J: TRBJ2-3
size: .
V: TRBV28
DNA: TGTGCCAGCAGCGGGGTTTATTTGGGAGATACGCAGTATTTT
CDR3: CASSGVYLGDTQYF

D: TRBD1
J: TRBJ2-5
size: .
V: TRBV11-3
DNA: TGTGCCAGCAGCCGCAGCGACAGGGGGGAAGAGACCCAGTACTTC
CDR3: CASSRSDRGEETQYF

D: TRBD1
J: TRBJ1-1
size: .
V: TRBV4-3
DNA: TGCGCCAGCAGCCAAGTAGCGGGACAGATGAACACTGAAGCTTTCTTT
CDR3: CASSQVAGQMNTEAFF

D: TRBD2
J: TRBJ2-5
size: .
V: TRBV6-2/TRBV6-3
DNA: TGTGCCAGCAGTACGCGAAGGACTAGCCGGGAGACCCAGTACTTC
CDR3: CASSTRRTSRETQYF

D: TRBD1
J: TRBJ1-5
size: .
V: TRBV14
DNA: TGTGCCAGCAAGAAGAGGGGGCATAGTCCCCCGTCGCCCCAGCCCCAGCATTTT
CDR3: CASKKRGHSPPSPQPQHF